These T cell receptor beta chains were read from a single sample in a study of STAT3 mutations in large granular lymphocyte leukemia. Assay used: immunoSEQ multiplex PCR; TCRdb lists only in-frame clones, some missing. In the table there are roughly 35,000 clones, around nine tenths of which are singletons. The sample comprised PBMCs. These receptors came from a human donor with T large granular lymphocyte leukemia. Some clones in this sample may be carry-over from other donors' samples. The CDR3 runs from the conserved cysteine through the conserved F or W. The D gene is left open where the match is weak. Rows may omit the clone size; those that give it use once, few, many or a size class.

>TRBV10-3|-|TRBJ1-1|once
CAITARMNTEAFF
TGTGCCATCACAGCAAGAATGAACACTGAAGCTTTCTTT
>TRBV5-6|-|TRBJ2-1|-
CASSLFFQLEFF
TGTGCCAGCAGCTTGTTTTTTCAGTTAGAGTTCTTC
>TRBV19|-|TRBJ2-7|-
CASSTVLLHEQYF
TGTGCCAGTAGTACCGTCCTCCTGCACGAGCAGTACTTC
>TRBV5-8|-|TRBJ2-1|-
CASSLDSVEQFF
TGTGCCAGCAGCTTGGACTCAGTTGAGCAGTTCTTC
>TRBV7-9|-|TRBJ2-1|-
CASSNPRAGDEQFF
TGTGCCAGCAGCAACCCTAGGGCAGGGGATGAGCAGTTCTTC
>TRBV5-1|-|TRBJ2-7|-
CASSLERVRGYEQYF
TGCGCCAGCAGCTTGGAGAGGGTCCGTGGCTACGAGCAGTACTTC
>TRBV7-9|-|TRBJ1-1|-
CASSPTGTNTEAFF
TGTGCCAGCAGTCCTACAGGGACGAACACTGAAGCTTTCTTT
>TRBV4-3|-|TRBJ1-5|-
CASSQDPGVGQPQHF
TGCGCCAGCAGCCAAGATCCCGGGGTCGGTCAGCCCCAGCATTTT
>TRBV11-2|-|TRBJ2-5|-
CASSLVGSFQETQYF
TGTGCCAGCAGCTTAGTGGGGTCTTTCCAAGAGACCCAGTACTTC
>TRBV4-3|-|TRBJ1-2|-
CASSQVHRDDYGYTF
TGCGCCAGCAGCCAAGTCCACAGGGATGACTATGGCTACACCTTC
>TRBV5-4|TRBD1|TRBJ1-4|-
CASSLMGQGAEKLFF
TGTGCCAGCAGCCTGATGGGGCAGGGGGCAGAAAAACTGTTTTTT
>TRBV28|TRBD1|TRBJ2-3|-
CASSTGQGRWGGTQYF
TGTGCCAGCAGTACCGGACAGGGCCGCTGGGGAGGTACGCAGTATTTT
>TRBV11-2|TRBD1|TRBJ1-2|few
CASSPGQGRRYGYTF
TGTGCCAGCAGCCCGGGACAGGGGAGACGATATGGCTACACCTTC
>TRBV7-8|TRBD1|TRBJ2-3|-
CASSQRQGADTQYF
TGTGCCAGCAGCCAGAGACAGGGCGCAGATACGCAGTATTTT
>TRBV6-1|-|TRBJ1-2|once
CASSELGLDNYGYTF
TGTGCCAGCAGTGAACTTGGTTTAGACAACTATGGCTACACCTTC
>TRBV5-1|-|TRBJ1-6|-
CASSLYKGSPLHF
TGCGCCAGCAGCCTCTACAAAGGGAGCCCCCTCCACTTT
>TRBV28|TRBD1|TRBJ1-3|-
CASTPGGDRGLYGNTIYF
TGTGCCAGCACCCCCGGCGGGGACAGGGGGCTTTATGGAAACACCATATATTTT
>TRBV28|-|TRBJ1-2|-
CAGGTNYGYTF
TGTGCGGGGGGAACCAACTATGGCTACACCTTC
>TRBV5-5|-|TRBJ1-1|-
CASSPRIRANTEAFF
TGTGCCAGCAGCCCACGTATACGGGCGAACACTGAAGCTTTCTTT
>TRBV11-2|TRBD1|TRBJ1-6|once
CASSSRDRGSSPLHF
TGTGCCAGCAGCTCCCGGGACAGGGGGTCCTCACCCCTCCACTTT
>TRBV4-1|-|TRBJ1-4|-
CASGGGGEKLFF
TGCGCCAGCGGGGGGGGCGGGGAAAAACTGTTTTTT
>TRBV7-9|TRBD1|TRBJ2-2|-
CASSLGAGGNTGELFF
TGTGCCAGCAGCTTAGGGGCAGGGGGCAACACCGGGGAGCTGTTTTTT
>TRBV19|TRBD1|TRBJ1-2|-
CASRDRDGYTF
TGTGCCAGTAGGGACAGGGATGGCTACACCTTC
>TRBV18|-|TRBJ1-5|-
CASSLRGRRNSNQPQHF
TGTGCCAGCTCACTCAGGGGCCGACGGAATAGCAATCAGCCCCAGCATTTT
>TRBV5-5|-|TRBJ1-6|few
CASILGESSPLHF
TGTGCCAGCATTCTGGGGGAAAGCTCACCCCTCCACTTT
>TRBV10-3|-|TRBJ1-1|-
CACRIGGNMNTEAFF
TGTGCCTGCCGTATTGGGGGCAACATGAACACTGAAGCTTTCTTT
>TRBV7-9|-|TRBJ2-6|once
CASSFERSSGANVLTF
TGTGCCAGCAGCTTTGAACGGTCCTCTGGGGCCAACGTCCTGACTTTC
>TRBV5-8|TRBD1|TRBJ1-1|-
CASSLFPQGYTEAFF
TGTGCCAGCAGCTTATTCCCACAGGGGTACACTGAAGCTTTCTTT
>TRBV5-1|TRBD1|TRBJ1-6|-
CASSLDRGYGSPLHF
TGCGCCAGCAGCTTAGACAGGGGATATGGTTCACCCCTCCACTTT
>TRBV7-9|-|TRBJ1-4|-
CASSLGPIEKLFF
TGTGCCAGCAGCCTGGGACCGATTGAAAAACTGTTTTTT
>TRBV7-8|-|TRBJ1-4|-
CASSWPGATNEKLFF
TGTGCCAGCAGCTGGCCGGGGGCAACTAATGAAAAACTGTTTTTT
>TRBV7-8|TRBD1|TRBJ2-3|once
CASRIRQGPQYF
TGTGCCAGCAGAATAAGACAGGGACCGCAGTATTTT
>TRBV2|TRBD2|TRBJ2-3|few
CASRRQLAGSTDTQYF
TGTGCCAGCAGAAGACAGCTAGCGGGGAGCACAGATACGCAGTATTTT
>TRBV28|-|TRBJ1-5|-
CASSLLDSNQPQHF
TGTGCCAGCAGTTTACTAGATAGCAATCAGCCCCAGCATTTT
>TRBV28|-|TRBJ2-7|once
CASSFSGSSYEQYF
TGTGCCAGCAGTTTCTCGGGGAGCTCCTACGAGCAGTACTTC
>TRBV18|-|TRBJ1-1|-
CASSLKRGARLESTEAFF
TGTGCCAGCTCACTAAAACGGGGCGCACGACTAGAGAGCACTGAAGCTTTCTTT
>TRBV27|-|TRBJ1-6|-
CASAYGPYNSPLHF
TGTGCCAGCGCATACGGACCCTATAATTCACCCCTCCACTTT
>TRBV6-5|TRBD1|TRBJ2-3|-
CASRTTGGTTDTQYF
TGTGCCAGCAGAACGACAGGGGGGACGACAGATACGCAGTATTTT
>TRBV6-5|-|TRBJ1-5|-
CASSTRQARNQPQHF
TGTGCCAGCAGTACCCGACAGGCCCGCAATCAGCCCCAGCATTTT
>TRBV12-5|TRBD1|TRBJ1-2|-
CASGLEPGGGGYTF
TGTGCTAGTGGTTTGGAGCCAGGGGGCGGGGGCTACACCTTC
>TRBV19|TRBD1|TRBJ2-7|-
CASSPGTGRTYEQYF
TGTGCCAGTAGTCCCGGGACAGGGAGGACCTACGAGCAGTACTTC
>TRBV5-1|-|TRBJ2-2|-
CASRTEGGANTGELFF
TGCGCCAGCAGGACCGAAGGGGGGGCGAACACCGGGGAGCTGTTTTTT
>TRBV19|TRBD1|TRBJ1-2|-
CASTTTGAGVNYGYTF
TGTGCCAGCACCACGACAGGGGCGGGAGTTAACTATGGCTACACCTTC
>TRBV29-1|TRBD2|TRBJ2-3|-
CSVLPGGRGDTQYF
TGCAGCGTCCTCCCGGGGGGGCGGGGAGATACGCAGTATTTT
>TRBV27|TRBD1|TRBJ2-6|-
CASTRQGLNVLTF
TGTGCCAGCACCCGACAGGGATTAAACGTCCTGACTTTC
>TRBV4-3|-|TRBJ1-6|-
CASSQTPGRSNSPLHF
TGCGCCAGCAGCCAAACGCCGGGACGGTCTAATTCACCCCTCCACTTT
>TRBV5-1|-|TRBJ2-2|-
CASSLGTDANTGELFF
TGCGCCAGCAGCTTGGGGACAGATGCGAACACCGGGGAGCTGTTTTTT
>TRBV15|-|TRBJ2-2|-
CATSMRDRRITGELFF
TGTGCCACCAGCATGCGGGACAGAAGGATCACCGGGGAGCTGTTTTTT
>TRBV7-9|-|TRBJ1-6|-
CASSFGGEGNSPLHF
TGTGCCAGCAGCTTTGGGGGGGAAGGGAATTCACCCCTCCACTTT
>TRBV19|-|TRBJ2-1|-
CASSWDVGRQFF
TGTGCCAGTAGTTGGGACGTCGGTAGGCAGTTCTTC
>TRBV5-4|-|TRBJ2-7|-
CASSPGSNYEQYF
TGTGCCAGCAGTCCTGGATCCAACTACGAGCAGTACTTC
>TRBV5-1|-|TRBJ1-2|-
CASSLGQTFYGYTF
TGCGCCAGCAGTCTAGGACAGACCTTCTATGGCTACACCTTC
>TRBV9|TRBD1|TRBJ1-2|-
CASSPTGQTNYGYTF
TGTGCCAGCAGCCCCACGGGACAGACTAACTATGGCTACACCTTC
>TRBV30|-|TRBJ2-2|-
CAWSVRSGLTGELFF
TGTGCCTGGAGTGTACGGTCAGGGCTAACCGGGGAGCTGTTTTTT